The rows below give T cell receptor beta chains drawn from one sample of a study of cytomegalovirus exposure and HLA in healthy donors. Assay used: immunoSEQ multiplex PCR; TCRdb lists only in-frame clones, some missing. The sample totals 150,000 to 200,000 clones. Sequencing was done on a sample of PBMCs. The receptors derive from a young man in good health and CMV-seronegative. The CDR3 runs from the conserved cysteine through the conserved F or W. Each record gives: V gene, J gene, D gene, CDR3 protein, CDR3 DNA. A D gene is named only where the DNA matches it firmly.

V: TRBV10-1; J: TRBJ1-2; D: TRBD1; CDR3: CASSGQGNYGYTF; DNA: TGCGCCAGCAGTGGACAGGGGAACTATGGCTACACCTTC
V: TRBV11-3; J: TRBJ2-7; D: TRBD1; CDR3: CASSSAGGFSMYEQYF; DNA: TGTGCCAGCAGCTCTGCAGGGGGCTTCAGTATGTACGAGCAGTACTTC
V: TRBV6-6; J: TRBJ2-3; D: .; CDR3: CASSYGGRLSDTQYF; DNA: TGTGCCAGCAGTTACGGTGGGAGGCTGTCAGATACGCAGTATTTT
V: TRBV7-3; J: TRBJ2-3; D: TRBD2; CDR3: CASSLAGGSDTQYF; DNA: TGTGCCAGCAGCTTAGCGGGAGGGTCAGATACGCAGTATTTT
V: TRBV4-1; J: TRBJ1-2; D: TRBD1; CDR3: CASSLQTGADYGYTF; DNA: TGCGCCAGCAGCCTACAGACAGGGGCGGACTATGGCTACACCTTC
V: TRBV11-2; J: TRBJ2-7; D: .; CDR3: CASSWGGSGYEQYF; DNA: TGTGCCAGCAGCTGGGGGGGCAGCGGCTACGAGCAGTACTTC
V: TRBV2; J: TRBJ1-2; D: .; CDR3: CASSEGQLYGYTF; DNA: TGTGCCAGCAGTGAAGGGCAGTTATATGGCTACACCTTC
V: TRBV30; J: TRBJ1-1; D: .; CDR3: CAWRAQGDTEAFF; DNA: TGTGCCTGGAGGGCCCAAGGGGACACTGAAGCTTTCTTT
V: TRBV7-2; J: TRBJ1-2; D: TRBD1; CDR3: CASSLASGKGQGGYTF; DNA: TGTGCCAGCAGCTTAGCGAGTGGGAAGGGACAGGGAGGCTACACCTTC
V: TRBV18; J: TRBJ1-1; D: .; CDR3: CASSPKQVDTEAFF; DNA: TGTGCCAGCTCACCAAAGCAGGTGGACACTGAAGCTTTCTTT
V: TRBV2; J: TRBJ2-1; D: .; CDR3: CASSELGETATYNEQFF; DNA: TGTGCCAGCAGTGAATTAGGGGAAACGGCTACCTACAATGAGCAGTTCTTC
V: TRBV28; J: TRBJ2-7; D: TRBD2; CDR3: CASSPGTSGSNEQYF; DNA: TGTGCCAGCAGTCCCGGGACTAGCGGGAGTAACGAGCAGTACTTC
V: TRBV7-3; J: TRBJ1-3; D: .; CDR3: CASSSLTGKTGNTIYF; DNA: TGTGCCAGCAGCTCCTTAACCGGGAAAACGGGAAACACCATATATTTT
V: TRBV5-1; J: TRBJ1-5; D: .; CDR3: CASSLYPPGSGNQPQHF; DNA: TGCGCCAGCAGCTTGTACCCGCCAGGAAGTGGCAATCAGCCCCAGCATTTT